This T cell receptor (beta chain) is from a study of follicular helper T cells after annual influenza vaccination. Stated time point: 2015-2016 season, 7 days after influenza vaccination. Sorted blood CD4 subsets were sequenced before and after adults received seasonal inactivated influenza vaccine. The J segment lost 7 bases and the V segment lost 5 bases, leaving 7 bases of the junction unmatched. This CDR3 spans 15 amino acids. The V gene's germline CDR1 is SGHTA and CDR2 FQGNSA. The table came from immunoSEQ multiplex PCR; TCRdb's copy has only in-frame clones and leaves some out. The repertoire includes 6,500 to 7,500 clones, 65% to 90% of them detected once, and about 0.53% sits in the top ten.

The rearrangement uses TRBV7-2 and TRBJ1-5, with TRBD1 matching over 11 bases. This clonotype was sampled from an adult who received the influenza vaccine. The sample was CXCR5- memory CD4+ T cells sorted from blood, taken 7 days after influenza vaccination. CDR3 in amino acids: CASSPTDRGLQPQHF. CDR3 nucleotide sequence: TGTGCCAGCAGCCCAACGGACAGGGGGCTACAGCCCCAGCATTTT.